These 10 T cell receptor beta chains were all obtained from the same sample, sequenced in a study of blood T cells in healthy people across ages. The second PCR ran roughly 6 to 11 cycles with a sample-barcoded 5' primer and J-beta primers. TCRdb re-analysed the 5' RACE reads in MiXCR, keeping a single row per CDR3 protein. The sample carries 750,000 to 1,000,000 distinct CDR3 sequences, 25% to 35% recorded once. These same records also appear under a second study, on T cells of mothers and their children.

Sample: blood. These receptors originate from a middle-aged woman in good health.

This clonotype occurred a few times. This chain joins TRBV6-2 or TRBV6-3 and TRBJ2-5; the D gene is possibly TRBD2 (6 bases). Germline V gives CDR1 MNHEY, CDR2 SVGEGT. This CDR3 comprises 12 residues. V dropped 5 bases and J dropped 7 bases, with 11 bases sitting between them. The chain's CDR3 is CASSPGVGTQYF. CDR3 nucleotides: TGTGCCAGCAGTCCGGGGGTCGGGACCCAGTACTTC.

The sample holds a few counts of this clonotype. The gene calls are TRBV4-1 and TRBJ2-3; TRBD2 aligns across 8 bases. CDR1 and CDR2 from the germline V gene are MGHRA and YSYEKL. The junction had 9 bases not matched to a gene; V was cut back by 1 base and J by 6 bases. The length of the CDR3 is 16 residues. CDR3 loop: CASSQVGGGTLDTQYF. As DNA, the CDR3 is TGCGCCAGCAGCCAAGTTGGCGGGGGGACTCTTGATACGCAGTATTTT.

Regarding this clonotype: A much larger clone differs by one base, so this may be a read error. The chain recombines TRBV3-1 with TRBJ2-4; 7 bases are a match to TRBD1. After removal of 1 base from V and 13 bases from J, the junction contained 7 bases not matched to a gene. Germline V gives CDR1 LGHDT, CDR2 YNNKEL (reference sequence). This CDR3 spans 13 amino acids. The CDR3 DNA reads TGTGCCAGCAGCCAAGGCCAGGGGGTTGAGCAGTACTTC. Translating gives CASSQGQGVEQYF.

This sequence joins TRBV6-1 and TRBJ2-5; 9 bases are shared with TRBD2. The V gene's germline CDR1 is MNHNS and CDR2 SASEGT. V lost 7 bases and J lost 2; bases outside the gene matches: 14. This CDR3 spans 17 amino acids. The CDR3 here is CASTRRLAEDLQETQYF. In DNA, the CDR3 is TGTGCCAGCACCCGAAGACTAGCGGAGGATCTACAAGAGACCCAGTACTTC.

The V and J genes are TRBV28 and TRBJ2-1, with a possible D match to TRBD1 (6 bases). Germline CDR1 reads MDHEN; CDR2 reads SYDVKM. V lost 7 bases and J 3 bases, leaving 22 bases between the germline ends. The CDR3 covers 17 residues. The CDR3 nucleotides read TGTGCCAGCACCGGGACACGGAGATTAGAAGACTACAATGAGCAGTTCTTC. Translating gives CASTGTRRLEDYNEQFF.

In this sample, this clonotype turned up a few times. The chain is built from TRBV28 and TRBJ2-5; D is undetermined. The germline V gene encodes CDR1 MDHEN and CDR2 SYDVKM. The CDR3 totals 14 residues. Trimming pared 6 bases from V and 5 bases from J, leaving 16 bases between. CDR3 coding DNA: TGTGCCAGCAGGAGGCCGGACGGCGAGGAGACCCAGTACTTC. Amino acid sequence: CASRRPDGEETQYF.

This clonotype was observed a few times. J is TRBJ2-3 and V is TRBV4-1, with D possibly TRBD2 on 7 matching bases. Germline CDR1 MGHRA, CDR2 YSYEKL. Trimming pared 0 bases from V and 4 bases from J, leaving 20 bases between. The CDR3 has 18 residues. The CDR3 DNA follows: TGCGCCAGCAGCCAAGAGAATTTGGGAGGGGGTCGCTCAGATACGCAGTATTTT. It specifies CASSQENLGGGRSDTQYF.

The chain employs TRBV30 and TRBJ1-2, with a possible D match to TRBD1 (5 bases). Germline V CDR1 and CDR2: GTSNPN, SVGIG (reference sequence). The CDR3 is 13 residues long. V lost 1 base to trimming and J lost 6 bases, with 12 bases between them. The CDR3 DNA sequence: TGTGCCTGGAGTGCACAACCAGGGAATGGCTACACCTTC. Translation gives CAWSAQPGNGYTF.

With respect to this clonotype: One end of the junction is discordant with germline, which a read error may explain. The gene calls are TRBV6-6 and TRBJ1-4; perhaps TRBD1 as D (5 bases). From germline, CDR1 is MNHNY and CDR2 SVGAGI (reference sequence). The CDR3 contains 14 residues. The CDR3 protein is CASSYLQVNEELFF. The DNA of the CDR3 is TGTGCCAGCAGTTACCTACAGGTTAATGAAGAACTGTTTTTT.

This chain uses TRBV12-3 or TRBV12-4 with TRBJ1-5, with 7 bases that match TRBD1. The ends lost 3 bases at V and 5 bases at J; junction bases unmatched: 13. The CDR3 is 17 amino acids. CDR3 sequence: CASSLVTGQSAYQPQHF. Written as DNA, the CDR3 is TGTGCCAGCAGTTTGGTTACGGGACAGAGTGCTTATCAGCCCCAGCATTTT.